These T cell receptor beta chains were read from a single sample in a study of cytomegalovirus exposure and HLA in healthy donors. Sequenced by immunoSEQ multiplex PCR; TCRdb stores in-frame clones only, minus some. The data contain about 150,000 clones, roughly 9.6% of them seen just once; the ten biggest clones take up more than 6.5%. The sample comprised PBMCs. The source of these receptors is a woman between 35 and 50 years old in good health and CMV-seropositive. CDR3s include the opening cysteine and the closing phenylalanine or tryptophan. Fields, in order: V gene, D gene, clone size, J gene, CDR3 DNA, CDR3 protein. A D gene is named only where the DNA matches it firmly. Size is stated for part of the rows, as once, few or many counts, or as a class when the clone is expanded.

>TRBV14|NA|NA|TRBJ2-5
TGTGCCAGCAGCCATTCTGCGGGGATTGAGACCCAGTACTTC
CASSHSAGIETQYF
>TRBV5-1|TRBD2|NA|TRBJ2-7
TGCGCCAGCAGGGGAGCGGGGTACTACGAGCAGTACTTC
CASRGAGYYEQYF
>TRBV11-2|NA|NA|TRBJ1-1
TGTGCCAGCAGCTTAGTAGTAGGAGCCACTGAAGCTTTCTTT
CASSLVVGATEAFF
>TRBV7-2|NA|NA|TRBJ2-6
TGTGCCAGCAGCCCAAACTTCTCTGGGGCCAACGTCCTGACTTTC
CASSPNFSGANVLTF
>TRBV5-1|TRBD2|NA|TRBJ2-5
TGCGCCAGCAGCTCCTTGGGACTACCGGAAGAGACCCAGTACTTC
CASSSLGLPEETQYF
>TRBV7-9|TRBD1|NA|TRBJ2-3
TGTGCCAGCAGCGATACGGGACAGGGAACAGATACGCAGTATTTT
CASSDTGQGTDTQYF
>TRBV12-5|TRBD1|NA|TRBJ2-7
TGTGCTAGTGGTTTGGTACTAGGGGGACAGGGGGTTTTGTCCTACGAGCAGTACTTC
CASGLVLGGQGVLSYEQYF
>TRBV15|TRBD1|NA|TRBJ1-1
TGTGCCACCAGCAGAGATGTGACAGGGGCGGCTTTCTTT
CATSRDVTGAAFF
>TRBV5-4|TRBD2|few|TRBJ2-2
TGTGCCAGCAGCCCCTCCGGGACTAGCGGAACCGGGGAGCTGTTTTTT
CASSPSGTSGTGELFF
>TRBV6-1|NA|once|TRBJ1-2
TGTGCCGGCTTGCGGATTCGAGACTATGGCTACACCTTC
CAGLRIRDYGYTF
>TRBV6-5|NA|NA|TRBJ2-2
TGTGCCAGCAGGTTCGGGGTTAACACCGGGGAGCTGTTTTTT
CASRFGVNTGELFF
>TRBV2|TRBD1|NA|TRBJ2-5
TGTGCCAGCAGTGGGGACAGGTGGGAGACCCAGTACTTC
CASSGDRWETQYF
>TRBV6-1|NA|few|TRBJ1-1
TGTGCCAGCAGTCGACAGCCTTACACTGAAGCTTTCTTT
CASSRQPYTEAFF
>TRBV2|TRBD1|few|TRBJ2-7
TGTGCCAGCAGGGTTGGGACAGGGGGCTCCTACGAGCAGTACTTC
CASRVGTGGSYEQYF
>TRBV7-2|NA|few|TRBJ2-7
TGTGCCAGCAGCTACTGGACTGACTACGAGCAGTACTTC
CASSYWTDYEQYF
>TRBV27|TRBD1|NA|TRBJ1-1
TGTGCCAGCAGTTCCCGGGACAGGGGGTTTACTGAAGCTTTCTTT
CASSSRDRGFTEAFF
>TRBV2|NA|NA|TRBJ2-2
TGTGCCAGCAGCCAATCAACACAGGGATCCGGGGAGCTGTTTTTT
CASSQSTQGSGELFF
>TRBV7-9|TRBD1|NA|TRBJ1-1
TGTGCCAGCAGTTACAGGGGAGGTGCTGAAGCTTTCTTT
CASSYRGGAEAFF
>TRBV11-2|TRBD2|NA|TRBJ2-3
TGTGCCAGCAGCCGGGGGGGCTTAGATACGCAGTATTTT
CASSRGGLDTQYF
>TRBV10-3|NA|few|TRBJ2-1
TGTGCCATCAGTGTTTCCGGGACCTACAATGAGCAGTTCTTC
CAISVSGTYNEQFF
>TRBV10-2|TRBD2|NA|TRBJ2-3
TGCGCCAGCAGTGACCCGAGGGGTGGCGGGGGTCGAGATACGCAGTATTTT
CASSDPRGGGGRDTQYF
>TRBV14|TRBD1|NA|TRBJ2-3
TGTGCCAGCAGCCCGTCTCGGACAGGGGGCAGGAGAGATACGCAGTATTTT
CASSPSRTGGRRDTQYF
>TRBV4-1|TRBD1|few|TRBJ2-7
TGCGCCAGCAGCCGGTTAGGACAGGGCGAGCAGTACTTC
CASSRLGQGEQYF
>TRBV27|NA|few|TRBJ2-5
TGTGCCAGCAGTTCGCTCACAGGGCTGGAGACCCAGTACTTC
CASSSLTGLETQYF
>TRBV6-5|TRBD1|NA|TRBJ1-2
TGTGCCAGCAGTTATCTCGGACAGGGTCAAGATGGCTACACCTTC
CASSYLGQGQDGYTF
>TRBV11-3|TRBD1|NA|TRBJ2-5
TGTGCCAGCAGCTACATGACAGGGGGATCGCAAGAGACCCAGTACTTC
CASSYMTGGSQETQYF
>TRBV19|NA|few|TRBJ2-7
TGTGCCAGTAGTATGGGACTCGGGGCGGGCGAGCAGTACTTC
CASSMGLGAGEQYF
>TRBV2|TRBD2|NA|TRBJ2-3
TGTGCCAGCACTGGGGGGGGCACAGATACGCAGTATTTT
CASTGGGTDTQYF
>TRBV2|TRBD1|NA|TRBJ2-5
TGTGCCAGCAGTGCCGAGGGACCGGGACAGGGGGCCCCCCAGTACTTC
CASSAEGPGQGAPQYF
>TRBV27|NA|NA|TRBJ2-7
TGTGCCAGCAGTTTAATGGGGGCGACCTACGAGCAGTACTTC
CASSLMGATYEQYF
>TRBV6-1|NA|few|TRBJ2-2
TGTGCCAGCAGACGCGGGGGCTACGGCACCGGGGAGCTGTTTTTT
CASRRGGYGTGELFF
>TRBV29-1|NA|NA|TRBJ2-3
TGCAGCGGAGGCGCCACAGATACGCAGTATTTT
CSGGATDTQYF